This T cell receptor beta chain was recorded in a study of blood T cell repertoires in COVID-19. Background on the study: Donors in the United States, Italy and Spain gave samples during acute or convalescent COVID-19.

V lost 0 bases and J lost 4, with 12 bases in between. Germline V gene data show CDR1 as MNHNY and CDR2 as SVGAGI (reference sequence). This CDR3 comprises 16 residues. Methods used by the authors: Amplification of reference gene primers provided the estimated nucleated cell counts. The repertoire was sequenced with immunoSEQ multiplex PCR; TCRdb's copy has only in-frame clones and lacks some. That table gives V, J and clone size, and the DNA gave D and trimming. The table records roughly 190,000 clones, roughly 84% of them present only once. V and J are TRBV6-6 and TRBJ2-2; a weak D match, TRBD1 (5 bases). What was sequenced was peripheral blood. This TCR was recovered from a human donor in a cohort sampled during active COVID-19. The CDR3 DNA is TGTGCCAGCAGTTACTCGCAGGGCTGGGGCACCGGGGAGCTGTTTTTT. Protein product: CASSYSQGWGTGELFF.